This TCR beta chain derives from a study of vaccination effects on CD4 cells after COVID-19. Findings and limits, study-wide: Clones induced by infection and by vaccine showed marked clonal contraction late after vaccination.

As regards this clone: The antigen is not known.

CDR1 is MNHEY, CDR2 SVGEGT, per germline. CDR3 size: 17 residues. V dropped 6 bases and J dropped 0; count of bases not matched to a gene: 7. The assay was immunoSEQ multiplex PCR, and TCRdb's table has in-frame clones only and misses some. The repertoire holds about 13,000 clones, with about two thirds as singletons. Peptide-pool stimulation followed by sequencing identified expanded antigen-specific CD4+ clonotypes in the ViraFEST assay. Culturing for about 10 days preceded CD4+ T cell isolation. SARS-CoV-2 infection was confirmed by PCR in the person between March and December 2020. Participants each got two BNT162b2 or mRNA-1273 vaccine doses.

The chain recombines TRBV6-2 or TRBV6-3 with TRBJ1-6, with 8 nucleotides matching TRBD1. This specimen was CD4+ T cells from PBMCs cultured with HCoV-NL63 spike peptides, taken after COVID-19 vaccination. The receptor was isolated from a human donor who had a prior SARS-CoV-2 infection. The CDR3 DNA is TGTGCCAGCAGCCCTAGAGACAGGGGCTCCTATAATTCACCCCTCCACTTT. As protein: CASSPRDRGSYNSPLHF.